Following are 7 T cell receptor beta chains from one sample sequenced in a study of T cells in Graves' hyperthyroidism and ophthalmopathy. RNA transcripts provided the source from which TCR beta CDR3 regions were amplified. When the TCR CDR3 underwent first-round RT-PCR, the HTBI primer set was used. In TCRdb, the multiplex PCR reads were re-called with MiXCR into one record per CDR3 protein. This table has about 250,000 distinct CDR3 sequences, over 20% appearing once. The sequencing sample was made of blood. The receptor source for this set is a man aged 25-45 years with Graves' ophthalmopathy.

V gene TRBV29-1 combines with J gene TRBJ2-2; 8 bases are a match to TRBD2. V lost 4 bases, J lost 2 bases, and 3 bases stayed unmatched. Germline V CDR1 and CDR2: SQVTM, ANQGSEA. The CDR3 totals 14 residues. The CDR3 loop is CSVVGLANTGELFF. For the CDR3, the DNA is TGCAGCGTTGTTGGACTAGCCAACACCGGGGAGCTGTTTTTT.

This clonotype was recorded many times. The gene calls are TRBV6-1 and TRBJ2-7, with D hard to call. The germline V gene has CDR1 MNHNS and CDR2 SASEGT. The CDR3 is made up of 14 amino acids. V was shortened by 0 bases and J by 4 bases, with 10 bases between the two germline ends. The CDR3 DNA sequence: TGTGCCAGCAGTGAAGCTTCCCACGGGTACGAGCAGTACTTC. Translation gives CASSEASHGYEQYF.

This clonotype was found many times. The chain recombines TRBV2 with TRBJ1-1, with a tentative D call TRBD1 (5 bases). This CDR3 has 16 residues. Between the trimmed V and J ends, which lost 3 bases and 1 base, there was a span of 15 bases. Germline CDR1 SNHLY, CDR2 FYNNEI. Written as DNA, the CDR3 is TGTGCCAGCAGTGATGAGGTCGGGGCACGGAACACTGAAGCTTTCTTT. It yields the protein CASSDEVGARNTEAFF.

The V call is TRBV30, the J call TRBJ2-7; 9 nucleotides match TRBD2. This CDR3 contains 16 residues. Trimming at V came to 2 bases and at J to 0 bases, leaving 8 bases not matched to a gene. Germline-derived CDR1 and CDR2 are GTSNPN and SVGIG (reference sequence). This CDR3 is CAWSKAGGPTSYEQYF. In DNA form, the CDR3 reads TGTGCCTGGAGTAAGGCGGGAGGGCCGACCTCCTACGAGCAGTACTTC.

The sample holds many counts of this clonotype. CDR3 protein: CATGTSGFGDTQYF. DNA of the CDR3: TGTGCCACCGGGACTAGCGGTTTTGGGGATACGCAGTATTTT. J is TRBJ2-3 and V is TRBV6-2 or TRBV6-3, with 11 bases that match TRBD2. The length of the CDR3 is 14 residues. CDR1 is MNHEY, CDR2 SVGEGT, per germline. J was trimmed by 6 bases and V by 10 bases; bases with no gene match: 9.

The chain recombines TRBV6-1 with TRBJ2-1; no clear D. The CDR3 sequence is 12 residues long. Germline CDR1 is MNHNS and CDR2 is SASEGT. Trimming pared 2 bases from V and 7 bases from J, leaving 6 bases between. The CDR3 region has the DNA TGTGCCAGCAGTGAACAGCGTAATGAGCAGTTCTTC. It translates to CASSEQRNEQFF.

This chain connects TRBV5-1 to TRBJ2-1; D might be TRBD1 (6 bases). CDR3 length: 15 residues. The germline V gene has CDR1 SGHRS and CDR2 YFSETQ. Trimming left V 0 bases short and J 9 bases short, with 16 bases between. CDR3 protein: CASSLDWGPVGEQFF. CDR3 bases: TGCGCCAGCAGCTTGGATTGGGGGCCGGTGGGTGAGCAGTTCTTC.